This paragraph reports one T cell receptor beta chain. Its antigen remains unidentified. These data originate in a study of blood T cells in healthy people across ages. General study results and limits: Estimates drawn from one million T cells were deemed to understate diversity.

PCR was performed a second time for roughly 7 to 12 cycles using a sample-barcoded 5' primer and a J-beta primer mix. TCRdb ran MiXCR on the 5' RACE reads and lists one entry per CDR3 protein. This sample has about 1.6 million distinct CDR3 sequences, with 34% found just once. V trimming: 0 bases; J trimming: 1 base; junction bases outside the gene matches: 4. Germline loops: CDR1 SGHRS, CDR2 YFSETQ. The CDR3 is 16 residues long. The TCR sequence derives from a woman aged 30 to 39 in good health. The sample consisted of blood. V is TRBV5-1 and J is TRBJ2-5, with TRBD2 identical over 9 bases. Here the CDR3 reads CASSLVAGGVQETQYF. The DNA of the CDR3 is TGCGCCAGCAGCTTGGTGGCGGGAGGGGTCCAAGAGACCCAGTACTTC.